This TCR beta chain is from a study of siplizumab effects on memory and regulatory T cells. Study results and caveats: The mapping of alloreactive clones to unstimulated subsets covered only a minor fraction of them. Confirmatory evidence of suppressive function in proliferating siplizumab-culture Tregs was not obtained. The study found that siplizumab significantly reduced alloreactive sequences traceable to unstimulated CD4+ memory cells. Both greater diversity than memory cells and a major contribution to the alloresponse seemed to characterize naive T cells.

Germline assignment: CDR1 DFQATT and CDR2 SNEGSKA (reference sequence). The length of the CDR3 is 9 amino acids, counting both ends. Here immunoSEQ multiplex PCR was the method, and the copy in TCRdb shows in-frame clones only, minus some. In the table there are around 100,000 clones, 80% to 95% of which are singletons. This clone was seen only once. What it binds is not known. Without the conserved terminal phenylalanine or tryptophan, this CDR3 likely stems from a read error. Because the CDR3's place on the DNA is in doubt, the DNA is left out and the CDR3 is given as listed by TCRdb. The TCR was taken from a human donor in good health. The sample consisted of CD4+ T cells sorted from blood. The gene calls are TRBV20-1 and TRBJ2-7; TRBD2, the table's D call, lacks a check against the DNA. The CDR3 sequence is CSAFLAGLD.